Following are 10 T cell receptor beta chains from one sample sequenced in a study of OX40 agonist ivuxolimab in advanced cancers. The protocol was immunoSEQ multiplex PCR, while the TCRdb copy is restricted to in-frame clones and leaves out a portion. The sample has 100,000 to 150,000 clones, less than 95% seen once. Specimen: CD4+ or CD8+ T cells sorted from blood, collected in a trial of the OX40 agonist ivuxolimab. Receptor source: an adult with an advanced solid tumor such as melanoma, head and neck, liver or kidney cancer.

The gene calls are TRBV9 and TRBJ2-5, with 7 bases matching TRBD2. The assigned J gene may be wrong: the sequence end matches TRBJ2-7 better. CDR1 and CDR2 from the germline V gene are SGDLS and YYNGEE. The CDR3 loop spans 16 amino acids. CDR3 in DNA: TGTGCCAGCAGCGCATTTCGACTAGCTCCCTCCTACGAGCAGTACTTC. Protein product: CASSAFRLAPSYEQYF.

This chain connects TRBV19 to TRBJ1-1; D call uncertain. The V gene's germline CDR1 is LNHDA and CDR2 SQIVND (reference sequence). V gave up 8 bases and J gave up 3 bases, with 13 bases separating them. This CDR3 has 13 residues. This chain's CDR3 is CASGLSGDTEAFF. As DNA, the CDR3 is TGTGCCAGTGGATTAAGCGGGGACACTGAAGCTTTCTTT.

The chain uses TRBV2 and TRBJ2-1; a weak D match, TRBD1 (7 bases). The length of the CDR3 is 21 residues. Germline V gene sequence: CDR1 SNHLY, CDR2 FYNNEI. The V gene lost 6 bases and the J gene lost 5 bases, with 35 bases spanning the gap. CDR3 bases: TGTGCCAGCAGCCGGGGAAACCAGGGGGGCGGAGGGTCTCGCCGAAACAATGAGCAGTTCTTC. The encoded protein is CASSRGNQGGGGSRRNNEQFF.

The J gene is TRBJ2-7, the V gene TRBV9; D is possibly TRBD2 (6 bases). The V end lost 0 bases, the J end lost 4 bases, and 14 bases lay between the germline ends. The CDR3 extends over 15 amino acids. Per germline, CDR1 SGDLS and CDR2 YYNGEE. The CDR3 region is CASSVGWEERYEQYF. The DNA of the CDR3 is TGTGCCAGCAGCGTAGGGTGGGAGGAGAGGTACGAGCAGTACTTC.

V and J are TRBV6-1 and TRBJ2-7; D might be TRBD2 (7 bases). V lost 8 bases and J 3 bases, leaving 17 bases between the germline ends. Germline V lookup: CDR1 MNHNS, CDR2 SASEGT. This CDR3 has 14 residues. CDR3 loop: CASVGRGTIYEQYF. CDR3 DNA sequence: TGTGCCAGCGTAGGAAGGGGGACTATCTACGAGCAGTACTTC.

This chain connects TRBV7-2 to TRBJ2-7; weak D call: TRBD1 (5 bases). The CDR3 covers 13 residues. Germline lookup yields CDR1 SGHTA and CDR2 FQGNSA. Trimming stripped 5 bases from V and 6 bases from J, with 14 bases between. DNA for the CDR3: TGTGCCAGCAGCATCCAGGGAACCGGCGAGCAGTACTTC. Translated, it gives CASSIQGTGEQYF.

This clone was seen a handful of times. Other DNA sequences in this sample translate to the same CDR3. The chain recombines TRBV18 with TRBJ2-2; D is unresolved. V gave up 0 bases and J gave up 2 bases, with 1 base separating them. Per germline, CDR1 KGHSH and CDR2 LQKENI. The CDR3 covers 13 residues. CDR3 loop: CASSPPNTGELFF. Written as DNA, the CDR3 is TGTGCCAGCTCACCACCAAACACCGGGGAGCTGTTTTTT.

The chain uses TRBV7-8 and TRBJ2-7; D is possibly TRBD1 or TRBD2 (7 bases each). Germline-derived CDR1 and CDR2 are SGHVS and FQNEAQ. The CDR3 length is 14 residues. Trimming left V 5 bases short and J 2 bases short, with 13 bases between. CDR3 loop: CASSQGGTAYEQYF. The CDR3 bases are TGTGCCAGCAGCCAGGGGGGGACAGCCTACGAGCAGTACTTC.

As DNA, the CDR3 is TGTGCCAGTAGTACACCACTATACAGGGCTGGGGCCAACGTCCTGACTTTC. Protein: CASSTPLYRAGANVLTF. The gene calls are TRBV19 and TRBJ2-6, with D perhaps TRBD1 (6 bases). CDR3 length: 17 amino acids. CDR1 and CDR2 from the germline V gene are LNHDA and SQIVND (reference sequence). V lost 4 bases and J lost 2, with 15 bases in between.

This clone was found once. J is TRBJ2-3 and V is TRBV11-2; 9 positions agree with TRBD2. Germline loops: CDR1 SGHAT, CDR2 FQNNGV. Germline trimming cut 6 bases from V and 1 base from J; bases unmatched to any gene: 2. This CDR3 has 14 amino acids. CDR3 sequence: CASRIAGGTDTQYF. CDR3 DNA sequence: TGTGCCAGCAGAATAGCGGGAGGCACAGATACGCAGTATTTT.